This is a list of T cell receptor beta chains from one sample in a study of cytomegalovirus exposure and HLA in healthy donors. The repertoire was sequenced with immunoSEQ multiplex PCR; TCRdb's copy has only in-frame clones and lacks some. The sample shows around 160,000 clones, about three quarters of them seen only once. The sample consisted of PBMCs. The source is a man aged 35 to 55 in good health and CMV-seropositive. CDR3s include the opening cysteine and the closing phenylalanine or tryptophan. Fields, in order: V gene, clone size, CDR3 protein. Expanded clones are given a class, and other clones once, few, many or no size at all.

V gene: TRBV9; clone size: .; CDR3 protein: CASSPPRLAGDEQFF
V gene: TRBV5-6; clone size: .; CDR3 protein: CASSLEGPTGLFSYEQYF
V gene: TRBV6-4; clone size: .; CDR3 protein: CASSEGGGAGTDTQYF
V gene: TRBV6-1; clone size: .; CDR3 protein: CASSDTSGTPTYEQYF
V gene: TRBV6-1; clone size: .; CDR3 protein: CASIPTGRGIQPQHF
V gene: TRBV7-9; clone size: few; CDR3 protein: CSSSPKRRMQETQYF
V gene: TRBV18; clone size: .; CDR3 protein: CASSPRDSLMYEQYF
V gene: TRBV7-8; clone size: .; CDR3 protein: CASSPGGGGSQPQHF
V gene: TRBV19; clone size: few; CDR3 protein: CASSIGGVSNTGELFF
V gene: TRBV7-3; clone size: .; CDR3 protein: CASSLSRVNGNEQFF
V gene: TRBV27; clone size: few; CDR3 protein: CASSPRSGTLVSQNIQYF
V gene: TRBV19; clone size: .; CDR3 protein: CASSRPERLANTGELFF
V gene: TRBV10-3; clone size: .; CDR3 protein: CAISGLPGKTGELFF
V gene: TRBV5-4; clone size: .; CDR3 protein: CASSLGVAGETQYF
V gene: TRBV5-1; clone size: .; CDR3 protein: CASSLTGGMADTQYF
V gene: TRBV19; clone size: .; CDR3 protein: CASSPGGLDWGANVLTF
V gene: TRBV6-5; clone size: .; CDR3 protein: CASNGAENIQYF
V gene: TRBV28; clone size: .; CDR3 protein: CASSFIQRDHEQYF
V gene: TRBV2; clone size: .; CDR3 protein: CASSLGQVRSGANVLTF
V gene: TRBV28; clone size: .; CDR3 protein: CASSSGTGSSNYGYTF
V gene: TRBV6-1; clone size: .; CDR3 protein: CASSEVGDSYGYGYTF
V gene: TRBV25-1; clone size: .; CDR3 protein: CASQGTSGRPYEQYF
V gene: TRBV7-2; clone size: .; CDR3 protein: CASSRDYRNTEAFF
V gene: TRBV9; clone size: .; CDR3 protein: CASSPLRGGGKLFF
V gene: TRBV6-1; clone size: .; CDR3 protein: CASSERLAGGVGVAKNIQYF
V gene: TRBV5-1; clone size: few; CDR3 protein: CASNVEGRLELFF
V gene: TRBV4-2; clone size: .; CDR3 protein: CASSQGQGMYEQYF
V gene: TRBV30; clone size: .; CDR3 protein: CACLGTSGKSSYNEQFF
V gene: TRBV28; clone size: .; CDR3 protein: CASRGGMTDTQYF
V gene: TRBV20-1; clone size: few; CDR3 protein: CSAFQGVEQYF
V gene: TRBV18; clone size: .; CDR3 protein: CASSPPRLAGVGGELFF
V gene: TRBV7-8; clone size: few; CDR3 protein: CASSLAASSNQPQHF
V gene: TRBV28; clone size: .; CDR3 protein: CASSFRYRSHYGYTF
V gene: TRBV9; clone size: .; CDR3 protein: CASSVGGSYEQYF
V gene: TRBV6-1; clone size: .; CDR3 protein: CASSEAVRDTYGYTF
V gene: TRBV19; clone size: .; CDR3 protein: CASSIQTGSVGELFF
V gene: TRBV5-4; clone size: once; CDR3 protein: CASSKRLAGGPTGELFF
V gene: TRBV4-1; clone size: .; CDR3 protein: CASSQVRGLAGRGEQFF
V gene: TRBV19; clone size: .; CDR3 protein: CASSISGGEAFF
V gene: TRBV29-1; clone size: .; CDR3 protein: CSVEAVGGASYEQYF
V gene: TRBV19; clone size: few; CDR3 protein: CASSIRVAVTGELFF
V gene: TRBV10-3; clone size: .; CDR3 protein: CAIAGNYEQYF
V gene: TRBV19; clone size: .; CDR3 protein: CASSMQGIYNEQFF
V gene: TRBV19; clone size: .; CDR3 protein: CASSIVEGSTYEQYF
V gene: TRBV11-2; clone size: .; CDR3 protein: CASSSRGLAGGQHEQYF
V gene: TRBV27; clone size: once; CDR3 protein: CASSPRWTAGDGYTF
V gene: TRBV5-6; clone size: .; CDR3 protein: CASSSSGRPYNEQFF
V gene: TRBV7-8; clone size: .; CDR3 protein: CASSRTGNQPQHF
V gene: TRBV2; clone size: .; CDR3 protein: CASSANRVGTGELFF
V gene: TRBV6-5; clone size: .; CDR3 protein: CASSYSIVQGNTEAFF
V gene: TRBV5-1; clone size: .; CDR3 protein: CASSFGRVEETQYF
V gene: TRBV6-5; clone size: .; CDR3 protein: CASSNQADRPHGYTF
V gene: TRBV11-2; clone size: .; CDR3 protein: CASSLTDRGNTIYF
V gene: TRBV15; clone size: .; CDR3 protein: CATSREDGGTQYF
V gene: TRBV20-1; clone size: .; CDR3 protein: CSASLNEQFF